The clone carrying this T cell receptor beta chain showed up just once. The trim removed 0 bases at V and 0 bases at J, leaving 5 bases unmatched. The CDR3 totals 17 residues. Germline V lookup: CDR1 SGHTA, CDR2 FQGNSA. This record belongs to a study of CD8 T cells in Susac syndrome. RNA in amounts of roughly 0.5 to 1 ug was reverse transcribed with random hexamers. TCR beta CDR3 was amplified by immunoSEQ covering 54 Vbeta and 13 Jbeta. TCRdb ran MiXCR on the immunoSEQ multiplex PCR reads and lists one entry per CDR3 protein. The repertoire holds approximately 120,000 distinct CDR3 sequences, with about 96% as singletons.

The sequence was collected from a human donor in good health. Source material: CD4+ T cells from PBMCs. The chain is built from TRBV7-2 and TRBJ1-1, with TRBD1 identical over 9 bases. The CDR3 reads CASSLAGQGYLNTEAFF. The CDR3, as DNA: TGTGCCAGCAGCTTAGCCGGACAGGGGTACTTGAACACTGAAGCTTTCTTT. Based on the CDR3 plus reference TRBV7-2 and TRBJ1-1, the full variable domain is GAGVSQSPSNKVTEKGKDVELRCDPISGHTALYWYRQSLGQGLEFLIYFQGNSAPDKSGLPSDRFSAERTGGSVSTLTIQRTQQEDSAVYLCASSLAGQGYLNTEAFFGQGTRLTVV.